These 28 T cell receptor beta chains were all obtained from the same sample, sequenced in a study of immune evolution from preneoplasia to lung adenocarcinoma. Data came from immunoSEQ multiplex PCR; TCRdb stores just in-frame clones and leaves some out. There are 35,000 or so clones in the sample; about 74% occur only once, and about 6% lies in the top ten. Sequencing input: FFPE invasive lung adenocarcinoma tissue. Receptors were obtained from a person aged 55 to 69 with lung adenocarcinoma.

This clone was counted once. The CDR3 DNA reads as TGTGCCAGCAGCGCCAAACTAGCGGGGGGCAGAAATGAGCAGTTCTTC. This encodes CASSAKLAGGRNEQFF. The V gene is TRBV7-3, the J gene TRBJ2-1, with 12 bases lining up with TRBD2. Germline CDR1 reads SGHTA; CDR2 reads FQGTGA. The CDR3 covers 16 residues. Losses at the gene ends were 5 bases for V and 7 bases for J; bases not matched to a gene: 9.

This clone was picked up a small number of times. The gene calls are TRBV5-5 and TRBJ1-1, with unresolved D. The V gene lost 4 bases and the J gene lost 6 bases, with 13 bases spanning the gap. Germline loops: CDR1 SGHKS, CDR2 YYEKEE (reference sequence). The CDR3 extends over 13 amino acids. CDR3 sequence: CASSRGFQPEAFF. Here the CDR3 DNA reads TGTGCCAGCAGCCGAGGGTTTCAGCCTGAAGCTTTCTTT.

The chain employs TRBV7-2 and TRBJ2-1; D possibly corresponds to TRBD1 (6 bases). The ends were cut back, 5 bases at V and 4 bases at J, with 21 bases in the middle. Germline V lookup: CDR1 SGHTA, CDR2 FQGNSA. CDR3 length equals 17 residues. CDR3 sequence: CASSPPRGGPSYNEQFF. The CDR3 region has the DNA TGTGCCAGCAGCCCCCCCAGGGGCGGACCCTCGTACAATGAGCAGTTCTTC.

In its sample, this clone was seen many times. Other DNA sequences in the sample encode the same CDR3. The gene calls are TRBV18 and TRBJ2-1; TRBD2 agrees at 10 bases. This CDR3 contains 16 residues. The junction had 5 bases not matched to a gene; V was cut back by 3 bases and J by 3 bases. Germline V gives CDR1 KGHSH, CDR2 LQKENI. CDR3 sequence: CASSPSTSGLYNEQFF. Written as DNA, the CDR3 is TGTGCCAGCTCACCGTCGACTAGCGGGCTCTACAATGAGCAGTTCTTC. The full variable domain, with the rest looked up from reference TRBV18 and TRBJ2-1, is NAGVMQNPRHLVRRRGQEARLRCSPMKGHSHVYWYRQLPEEGLKFMVYLQKENIIDESGMPKERFSAEFPKEGPSILRIQQVVRGDSAAYFCASSPSTSGLYNEQFFGPGTRLTVL.

The chain combines TRBV28 with TRBJ2-1; 12 nucleotides match TRBD2. The CDR3 covers 16 residues. The V gene's germline CDR1 is MDHEN and CDR2 SYDVKM. Losses at the gene ends were 3 bases for V and 7 bases for J; bases not matched to a gene: 7. CDR3 bases: TGTGCCAGCAGTTTTGAACCGGGACTAGCGGGTAATGAGCAGTTCTTC. Translation gives CASSFEPGLAGNEQFF.

The chain is built from TRBV2 and TRBJ1-5, with D possibly TRBD1 on 6 matching bases. Trimming cost V 1 base and J 9 bases, with 10 bases left between them. The CDR3 runs 13 residues. Per the germline V gene, CDR1 is SNHLY and CDR2 is FYNNEI. DNA of the CDR3: TGTGCCAGCAGTGAAGGTCAGGGGCGGCCCCAGCATTTT. Protein product: CASSEGQGRPQHF.

The V and J genes are TRBV15 and TRBJ1-2; D might be TRBD1 (5 bases). The CDR3 runs to 13 residues. Germline-derived CDR1 and CDR2 are LNHNV and YYDKDF (reference sequence). Deletions cut 5 bases from V and 2 bases from J, with 9 bases between. The CDR3 protein is CATSSGTNYGYTF. CDR3 in DNA: TGTGCCACCAGCTCCGGGACGAACTATGGCTACACCTTC.

V is TRBV27 and J is TRBJ1-2; perhaps TRBD1 as D (5 bases). The CDR3 has 13 residues. V was cut by 2 bases and J by 3 bases, with 7 bases left in between. Germline CDR1 reads MNHEY; CDR2 reads SMNVEV (reference sequence). Here the CDR3 reads CASSLRGDYGYTF. DNA for the CDR3: TGTGCCAGCAGTTTAAGGGGAGACTATGGCTACACCTTC.

The V gene is TRBV5-4, the J gene TRBJ2-7, with D possibly TRBD2 on 6 matching bases. The CDR3 has 15 amino acids. V gave up 6 bases and J gave up 1 base, with 17 bases separating them. Germline CDR1 and CDR2: SGHNT and YYREEE (reference sequence). CDR3 amino acids: CASNPTSGSSYEQYF. The CDR3, as DNA: TGTGCCAGCAACCCAACCTCCGGGAGTTCCTACGAGCAGTACTTC.

This clone came up once. V and J are TRBV30 and TRBJ1-2; D is perhaps TRBD1 (5 bases). The germline V gene encodes CDR1 GTSNPN and CDR2 SVGIG (reference sequence). The CDR3 has 14 residues. Trimming removed 2 bases at V and 4 bases at J, with 14 bases between. The DNA of the CDR3 is TGTGCCTGGAGTTTGGGGGGAATGGGCTATGGCTACACCTTC. Its translation is CAWSLGGMGYGYTF.

The CDR3 spells CASTSATTYEQYF. CDR3 DNA sequence: TGTGCCAGCACTTCGGCCACAACCTACGAGCAGTACTTC. The chain uses TRBV2 and TRBJ2-7; D remains unclear. Germline V CDR1 and CDR2: SNHLY, FYNNEI. The CDR3 runs 13 residues. V lost 7 bases to trimming and J lost 2 bases, with 12 bases between them.

CDR3: CASSSGTGPQNYEQYF. The CDR3 nucleotides are TGTGCCAGCAGTTCCGGGACAGGCCCCCAAAACTACGAGCAGTACTTC. V gene TRBV28 combines with J gene TRBJ2-7; 8 bases map to TRBD1. This CDR3 has 16 amino acids. The V segment lost 4 bases and the J segment 3 bases; nucleotides outside the gene matches: 11. The germline V gene encodes CDR1 MDHEN and CDR2 SYDVKM.

The genes are TRBV5-1 and TRBJ1-5; the D is unclear. CDR1 is SGHRS and CDR2 is YFSETQ in the germline V gene. V shed 1 base and J shed 6 bases, with 14 bases lying between them. This CDR3 region has 15 residues. This CDR3 is CASSLLPGLGQPQHF. CDR3 nucleotides: TGCGCCAGCAGCTTGTTACCTGGATTGGGTCAGCCCCAGCATTTT.

This sequence joins TRBV7-9 and TRBJ2-1; maybe TRBD2 (5 bases). CDR3 length: 14 amino acids. Trimming pared 1 base from V and 5 bases from J, leaving 9 bases between. Germline V CDR1 and CDR2: SEHNR, FQNEAQ (reference sequence). The chain's CDR3 is CASSLGTAHNEQFF. The DNA of the CDR3 is TGTGCCAGCAGCTTAGGGACTGCTCACAATGAGCAGTTCTTC.

This clone was counted once. At one of its ends the junction is not consistent with the germline gene, which may arise from a read error. The gene calls are TRBV7-7 and TRBJ2-1, with D tentatively TRBD2 (6 bases). CDR1 and CDR2 (germline): SSHAT, FNYEAQ (reference sequence). This CDR3 spans 15 amino acids. Here the CDR3 DNA reads TGTGCTAGCAGCTTCCGGGACTCCGCGCGTGATGAGCAGTTCTTC. Residues: CASSFRDSARDEQFF. Looking up the rest from reference TRBV7-7 and TRBJ2-1 gives the full variable domain: GAGVSQSPRYKVTKRGQDVTLRCDPISSHATLYWYQQALGQGPEFLTYFNYEAQPDKSGLPSDRFSAERPEGSISTLTIQRTEQRDSAMYRCASSFRDSARDEQFFGPGTRLTVL.

The genes are TRBV2 and TRBJ2-3; TRBD1 might be the D (6 bases). This CDR3 spans 14 amino acids. V was shortened by 7 bases and J by 6 bases, with 17 bases between the two germline ends. Germline values: CDR1 SNHLY, CDR2 FYNNEI. The CDR3 loop reads CASTLGGYSDTQYF. CDR3 sequence (DNA): TGTGCCAGCACACTAGGGGGATATTCCGATACGCAGTATTTT.

In its sample, this clone was seen a few times. This sequence joins TRBV11-3 and TRBJ2-3, with D maybe TRBD2 (6 bases). The V and J ends lost 1 base and 4 bases respectively, with 9 bases between them. CDR1 SGHNT and CDR2 YENEEA come from the germline V gene. The CDR3 loop spans 14 amino acids. CDR3 DNA: TGTGCCAGCAGCTTAGGGGGGGTCGCAGATACGCAGTATTTT. Translation gives CASSLGGVADTQYF. The full variable domain, in which reference TRBV11-3 and TRBJ2-3 provide the parts outside the CDR3, is EAGVVQSPRYKIIEKKQPVAFWCNPISGHNTLYWYLQNLGQGPELLIRYENEEAVDDSQLPKDRFSAERLKGVDSTLKIQPAELGDSAVYLCASSLGGVADTQYFGPGTRLTVL.

The V call is TRBV15, the J call TRBJ2-5; 7 bases are a match to TRBD1. The CDR3 extends over 17 amino acids. CDR1 and CDR2 (germline): LNHNV, YYDKDF (reference sequence). Losses at the gene ends were 3 bases for V and 6 bases for J; bases not matched to a gene: 16. DNA of the CDR3: TGTGCCACCAGCAGGGGTCCTCTTGACAGGGTGGGGCAGACCCAGTACTTC. It translates to CATSRGPLDRVGQTQYF.

The J gene is TRBJ1-3, the V gene TRBV4-2, with D perhaps TRBD1 (6 bases). Germline values: CDR1 LGHNA, CDR2 YNFKEQ. Trimming took off 4 bases at V and 2 bases at J, with 15 bases between the two ends. The CDR3 is 16 residues long. Written as DNA, the CDR3 is TGTGCCAGCAGCCGGCAGGGGTTGTCCACTGGAAACACCATATATTTT. This sequence encodes CASSRQGLSTGNTIYF.

The chain is built from TRBV19 and TRBJ1-3; TRBD1 aligns across 7 bases. Germline lookup yields CDR1 LNHDA and CDR2 SQIVND (reference sequence). Unmatched junction bases numbered 6, after V lost 7 bases and J lost 0 bases. The CDR3 consists of 15 residues. Written as DNA, the CDR3 is TGTGCCAGTAAAAACAGGGGAGGCTCTGGAAACACCATATATTTT. Translation gives CASKNRGGSGNTIYF.

This clone was seen only a few times. V usage is TRBV6-1 and J usage is TRBJ1-5, with 8 positions matching TRBD1. J was trimmed by 7 bases and V by 6 bases; bases with no gene match: 5. Germline lookup yields CDR1 MNHNS and CDR2 SASEGT. This CDR3 has 13 amino acids. The CDR3 DNA reads as TGTGCCAGCAGGGACAGGGATCCACAGCCCCAGCATTTT. Its protein product is CASRDRDPQPQHF.

This chain joins TRBV5-6 and TRBJ2-1, with unresolved D. V lost 4 bases to trimming and J lost 3 bases, with 14 bases between them. CDR1 is SGHDT and CDR2 is YYEEEE in the germline V gene. CDR3 length: 15 residues. CDR3 region: CASSPIGSDYNEQFF. In DNA, the CDR3 is TGTGCCAGCAGCCCAATAGGATCTGACTACAATGAGCAGTTCTTC.

The J gene is TRBJ1-1, the V gene TRBV27; perhaps TRBD1 as D (5 bases). Germline V gene sequence: CDR1 MNHEY, CDR2 SMNVEV (reference sequence). The CDR3 runs to 15 residues. The ends were cut back, 5 bases at V and 4 bases at J, with 17 bases in the middle. This CDR3 is CASSPQKGRTTEAFF. The CDR3 nucleotides read TGTGCCAGCAGTCCCCAGAAGGGACGGACCACTGAAGCTTTCTTT.

The V gene is TRBV5-1, the J gene TRBJ2-1, with TRBD2 identical over 7 bases. This CDR3 is 14 amino acids long. V trimming: 0 bases; J trimming: 3 bases; junction bases outside the gene matches: 0. Germline CDR1 is SGHRS and CDR2 is YFSETQ. The CDR3 region has the DNA TGCGCCAGCAGCTTGGGGGAGGGCTACAATGAGCAGTTCTTC. The encoded protein is CASSLGEGYNEQFF.

The chain has TRBV30 and TRBJ2-7; no clear D gene. This CDR3 is built from 14 residues. Germline loops: CDR1 GTSNPN, CDR2 SVGIG (reference sequence). V dropped 3 bases and J dropped 3 bases, with 15 bases sitting between them. The CDR3 reads CAWRVPWRNYEQYF. In DNA, the CDR3 is TGTGCCTGGAGGGTCCCATGGAGAAACTACGAGCAGTACTTC.

The J gene is TRBJ2-1, the V gene TRBV30; D tentatively reads TRBD1 or TRBD2 (5 bases each). This CDR3 spans 16 amino acids. Germline-derived CDR1 and CDR2 are GTSNPN and SVGIG (reference sequence). With 0 bases removed from V and 0 bases from J, the gap between germline ends came to 12 bases. The CDR3 DNA follows: TGTGCCTGGAGTGTTTTCCGGGACCACTCCTACAATGAGCAGTTCTTC. Amino acid sequence: CAWSVFRDHSYNEQFF.

The chain joins TRBV5-1 to TRBJ1-4; 9 bases map to TRBD1. CDR1 SGHRS and CDR2 YFSETQ come from the germline V gene. The CDR3 sequence is 18 residues long. Trimming cost V 0 bases and J 8 bases; bases outside gene matches: 14. The CDR3 nucleotides read TGCGCCAGCAGCTTGGTCCCTCTACAGGGGGCTGTGCGGGAAAAACTGTTTTTT. Translated, it gives CASSLVPLQGAVREKLFF.

This clone was found a few times. The gene calls are TRBV18 and TRBJ2-1, with D possibly matching TRBD2 (6 bases). The V gene lost 3 bases and the J gene lost 5 bases, with 14 bases spanning the gap. The CDR3 sequence is 15 residues long. Germline CDR1 is KGHSH and CDR2 is LQKENI. As DNA, the CDR3 is TGTGCCAGCTCACCCCGGGGGAATCGGGACAATGAGCAGTTCTTC. Protein: CASSPRGNRDNEQFF. The complete variable domain, with remaining parts taken from reference TRBV18 and TRBJ2-1, reads NAGVMQNPRHLVRRRGQEARLRCSPMKGHSHVYWYRQLPEEGLKFMVYLQKENIIDESGMPKERFSAEFPKEGPSILRIQQVVRGDSAAYFCASSPRGNRDNEQFFGPGTRLTVL.